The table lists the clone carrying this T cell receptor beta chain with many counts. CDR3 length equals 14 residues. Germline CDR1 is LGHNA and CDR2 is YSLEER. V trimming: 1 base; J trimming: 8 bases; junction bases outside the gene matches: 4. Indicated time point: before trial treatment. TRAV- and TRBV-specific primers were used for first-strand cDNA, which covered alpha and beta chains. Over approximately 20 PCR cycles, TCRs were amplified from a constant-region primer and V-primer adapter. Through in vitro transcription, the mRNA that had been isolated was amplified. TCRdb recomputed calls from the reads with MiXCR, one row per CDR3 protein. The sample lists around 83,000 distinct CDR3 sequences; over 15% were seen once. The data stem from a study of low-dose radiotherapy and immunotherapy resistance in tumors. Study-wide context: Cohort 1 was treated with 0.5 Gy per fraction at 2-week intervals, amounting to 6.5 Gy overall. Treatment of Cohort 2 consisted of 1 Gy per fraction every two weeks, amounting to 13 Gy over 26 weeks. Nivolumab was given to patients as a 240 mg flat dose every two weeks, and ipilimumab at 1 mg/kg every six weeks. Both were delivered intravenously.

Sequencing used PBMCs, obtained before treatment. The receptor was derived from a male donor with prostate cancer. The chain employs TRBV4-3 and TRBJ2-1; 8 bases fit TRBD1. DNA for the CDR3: TGCGCCAGCAGCCAAGGGACAGGGAGATATGAGCAGTTCTTC. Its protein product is CASSQGTGRYEQFF.